This TCR beta chain was captured by sequencing in a study of blood T cell repertoires in COVID-19. The CDR3 consists of 12 residues. Trimming pared 8 bases from V and 1 base from J, leaving 6 bases between. CDR1 is MDHEN and CDR2 is SYDVKM in the germline V gene. Clones were sequenced by immunoSEQ multiplex PCR, and TCRdb holds only the in-frame ones, with some missing. This sample has approximately 76,000 clones; roughly nine tenths occur once, and the top ten carry roughly 13%. The chain is built from TRBV28 and TRBJ1-5, with D perhaps matching TRBD1 (5 bases). This sequence was found in a woman aged 60-75 years with acute or convalescent COVID-19. Sequences were obtained from peripheral blood. DNA of the CDR3: TGTGCCAGCCGGGGGAGCAATCAGCCCCAGCATTTT. Protein sequence: CASRGSNQPQHF.